A selection of T cell receptor beta chains follows, all from one sample in a study of cytomegalovirus exposure and HLA in healthy donors. Clones were read by immunoSEQ multiplex PCR, and TCRdb kept only the in-frame ones, dropping some. The sample has 150,000 to 200,000 clones; roughly 86% are singletons. Sequencing was carried out using PBMCs. These TCRs come from a young man in good health and CMV-seropositive. Both conserved end residues are part of each CDR3. D genes are given only for firm matches. Size is stated for part of the rows, as once, few or many counts, or as a class when the clone is expanded.

- TRBJ1-6 TRBV27 - CASSLFDSGSPLHF TGTGCCAGCAGTTTATTCGACTCGGGGTCACCCCTCCACTTT
TRBD2 TRBJ2-3 TRBV9 - CASSAGRALADTQYF TGTGCCAGCAGCGCCGGGAGGGCCTTGGCAGATACGCAGTATTTT
- TRBJ1-1 TRBV19 - CASSRGPSGGGTEAFF TGTGCCAGTAGCAGGGGCCCCAGTGGTGGGGGCACTGAAGCTTTCTTT
TRBD1 TRBJ1-4 TRBV5-1 - CASSLESRDRDEKLFF TGCGCCAGCAGCTTGGAATCTCGAGACAGGGATGAAAAACTGTTTTTT
- TRBJ2-7 TRBV5-6 few CASSLFSDYEQYF TGTGCCAGCAGCTTGTTTTCGGACTACGAGCAGTACTTC
TRBD1 TRBJ1-2 TRBV4-3 few CASSHPRDRGPNYGYTF TGCGCCAGCAGCCACCCCCGGGACAGGGGGCCTAACTATGGCTACACCTTC
TRBD1 TRBJ2-5 TRBV13 - CASTGPGQGETQYF TGTGCCAGCACCGGCCCTGGACAGGGGGAGACCCAGTACTTC
- TRBJ1-4 TRBV28 - CASSSATRLGNEKLFF TGTGCCAGCAGTTCAGCAACCCGGTTGGGTAATGAAAAACTGTTTTTT
TRBD1 TRBJ2-7 TRBV7-9 few CASSPGQASYEQYF TGTGCCAGCAGCCCCGGACAGGCTAGCTACGAGCAGTACTTC
TRBD1 TRBJ1-4 TRBV4-1 - CASSPGQAGEKLFF TGCGCCAGCAGCCCCGGACAGGCTGGGGAAAAACTGTTTTTT
- TRBJ1-4 TRBV5-4 - CASSEPGRDEKLFF TGTGCCAGCAGCGAACCGGGACGGGACGAAAAACTGTTTTTT
- TRBJ2-2 TRBV25-1 once CASSVHTGELFF TGTGCCAGCAGTGTCCACACCGGGGAGCTGTTTTTT
- TRBJ2-7 TRBV5-1 - CASSLGGGMTSYEQYF TGCGCCAGCAGCTTGGGTGGCGGAATGACCTCCTACGAGCAGTACTTC
- TRBJ1-5 TRBV5-4 - CASSLDQQPQHF TGTGCCAGCAGTCTCGATCAGCAGCCCCAGCATTTT
- TRBJ2-7 TRBV11-2 - CASSLASTYEQYF TGTGCCAGCAGCTTAGCTTCCACCTACGAGCAGTACTTC
TRBD1 TRBJ1-2 TRBV7-9 - CASTIEGDSRTYGYTF TGTGCCAGCACAATAGAGGGGGACAGCCGAACCTATGGCTACACCTTC
TRBD2 TRBJ2-7 TRBV5-4 - CASSSGGETYEQYF TGTGCCAGCAGCTCCGGGGGGGAAACCTACGAGCAGTACTTC
- TRBJ1-4 TRBV6-5 - CASSYSNRDNEKLFF TGTGCCAGCAGTTACTCGAACAGGGATAATGAAAAACTGTTTTTT